This T cell receptor (beta chain) was profiled in a study of cytomegalovirus exposure and HLA in healthy donors (dated by TCRdb to the late 2010s). About the investigation overall: According to an earlier analysis of 450 to 650 of the donors, roughly 180 million T cells yielded 117 million unique TCR beta sequences and 276 Gb of sequence data. Roughly 290 gigabases of sequencing data and roughly 80 million unique TCR sequences made up an early release that covered approximately 620 HLA-typed donors. Of the approximately 370 genotyped donors, 65% to 90% were placed in the genetic ancestry cluster associated with self-reported Caucasian donors. The study aimed to test whether cataloging public T cell receptors could reveal signatures of past pathogen exposure. The T cell repertoires of 670 or so subjects were profiled by immunosequencing and related to cytomegalovirus serostatus. In addition to the first cohort of 666 subjects, a separate validation cohort of 120 different subjects was used. The study combined high-throughput TCR immunosequencing, statistical association of individual TCRs with disease status, and machine learning to predict cytomegalovirus infection status. A later analysis re-examined previously published TCR beta repertoires from 610 or so donors and added high-resolution HLA genotyping to investigate patterns of TCR occurrence. Rather than using new phenotypic data, the later analysis identified candidate immune exposures from TCR beta sequences and from how often those sequences occurred across donors. To decide whether each TCR beta V gene segment behaved as functional or pseudogenic, an earlier analysis of several hundred of the donors relied on high-throughput TCR beta sequencing. Donor age, sex, ethnicity and CMV serostatus were compiled alongside the repertoire data. In a later genetic analysis, genome-wide SNP genotypes for about three fifths of the roughly 670 donors were used, and that subset was treated as a discovery cohort. All discovery cohort repertoires had been generated on a single sequencing platform. Class I and class II HLA loci were covered by the typing at four-digit resolution. The number of typed donors differed by locus: about 620-630 for A, B, C, DRB1 and DQB1; some 500 for DQA1; some 610 for DPA1; and roughly 450 for DPB1. Roughly 5 DR-DQ haplotypes were treated as single units for association and clustering because of strong linkage in the cohort. Among some 400 genotyped donors of the cohort, an average of about 220,000 unique TCR beta nucleotide sequences was sequenced per donor, of which about 19% were non-productive.

Results the study describes overall, beyond this receptor: While some public TCRs were present in many individuals, most TCR sequences turned up only very rarely across donors. In both the original and validation cohorts, the classifier was reported to diagnose cytomegalovirus status with high specificity and sensitivity. In a later genetic analysis, a missense DCLRE1C variant was associated with V-gene and J-gene trimming of TCR beta chains, and the association was replicated in an independent cohort. The authors suggested that the approach could potentially be generalized to other disease states and immunological phenotypes. In a later analysis, several top co-occurrence clusters were reported to appear linked to parvovirus B19, influenza, CMV and Epstein-Barr virus. Over 15 rarely observed V segments, including chromosome 9 orphons, were excluded from the earlier analysis of approximately 500 of the donors because counts were too low. Compared with the 666-donor mean, donors in an Asian-associated ancestry cluster had fewer N-insertions in productive TCRs, according to a later genetic analysis. A further reported finding was that TCR beta sequences accurately predicted the HLA-A and HLA-B alleles for most subjects in the first cohort. A total of around 150 TCR beta chains were listed by the study as associated with cytomegalovirus. Roughly uniform sequencing depth across donors was assumed in presence/absence analyses, although this assumption may not hold. Three of the identified cytomegalovirus-associated TCR beta chains were confirmed in vitro to be specific for cytomegalovirus antigens. In a later analysis, TCR association rates were found to vary across HLA loci, with the most associated TCRs seen for DRB1 alleles and the fewest for HLA-C alleles. Because HLA typing was missing for some donors at each locus, association tests included only the typed subset. Correlated functional status among segregating V segments might be attributable to linkage disequilibrium, but an unknown experimental factor could not be ruled out. A cluster of highly shared sequence variants was judged likely to be a technical artifact of the sequencing pipeline. When HLA alleles, especially DR and DQ, strongly co-occurred, TCR associations were difficult to assign to individual alleles. Some IMGT-functional V segments, including TRBV6-2 and TRBV6-3, could not be told apart with the 87-base-pair reads, so those segments were excluded. In a later analysis, HLA-associated TCR beta chains were found to be more clonally expanded and to have lower generation probabilities than equally common non-associated chains. A later analysis found that most CMV-associated TCR beta chains appeared HLA-restricted, with HLA associations seemingly driven largely by CMV exposure. The only immune exposure information available for the cohort was CMV serostatus. A later analysis associated about 17,000 TCR beta sequences with specific HLA alleles at a false discovery rate of 0.05. An earlier analysis of approximately 530 of the donors showed that most TCR beta V segments appeared in productive rearrangements either about 90% or about 30% of the time, which broadly matched IMGT annotations. This cohort had only TCR beta chains sequenced, and the lack of alpha or paired-chain data limited which features could be detected.

The method behind the library was the immunoSEQ multiplex PCR assay. The multiplex PCR relied on a mix of 60 forward primers for TCR Vbeta segments and 13 reverse primers for TCR Jbeta segments. The CDR3 region of rearranged TCR beta genes was amplified from genomic DNA with a multiplex PCR assay. Amplified TCR beta libraries were sequenced as 87-base-pair reads on the Illumina HiSeq System. In the paper's pipeline: Across the 700 or so repertoires, a later analysis counted 78 million or so unique TCR beta chains, some 11 million of which were shared by at least two donors. Raw reads were error-corrected and collapsed into unique sequences by a nearest-neighbor algorithm in which closely related sequences were merged to remove PCR and sequencing errors. CDR3 sequences were aligned to IMGT reference sequences to assign V, D and J gene segments. Each retained sequence needed at least a six-nucleotide match to both a V gene segment and a J gene segment. A rearrangement counted as productive if the CDR3 had no stop codons and remained in frame with V and J, and every other rearrangement counted as non-productive. Following IMGT convention, CDR3 was defined as the stretch from the second conserved V-encoded cysteine up to the conserved J-encoded phenylalanine. The earlier analysis of about 640 of the donors excluded any sequence lacking an unambiguous match to a single V gene segment. In an earlier analysis of a few hundred of the donors, V segments were called functional above 56.7% productive rearrangements and were called segregating when the between-donor standard deviation exceeded 5%. A statistical classification framework was built for diagnosing cytomegalovirus status from the catalog of TCR beta chain sequences. V and J gene assignment, in a later analysis, came from comparing TCR nucleotide sequences with IMGT/GENE-DB human TR gene sequences. The TCRdist pipeline was used in a later analysis to assign CDR3 sequences and most-parsimonious VDJ recombination scenarios. A later analysis defined each TCR beta chain by its CDR3 amino acid sequence plus V-gene family, and excluded reads lacking a unique V-gene family. To address suspected cross-contamination and a sequencing artifact, a later analysis removed 592 highly shared, low-generation-probability nucleotide sequences. A later analysis calculated a clonal expansion index for each public chain from normalized within-repertoire ranks of inferred template counts. Generation probabilities in a later analysis came from a VDJ recombination model fitted to out-of-frame rearrangements, and those results were checked against IGoR. Hypergeometric tests were used in a later analysis to score TCR-TCR, TCR-HLA and TCR-CMV co-occurrence, with a repertoire-size bias correction applied to the TCR pairs. In a later analysis, false discovery rates were estimated by permuting HLA or CMV assignments 20 times. A later analysis grouped co-occurring TCRs with DBSCAN, adding TCRdist sequence similarity when clustering within HLA-allele-positive subsets. Repertoires with fewer than 30,000 or more than 120,000 public chains were left out of co-occurrence clustering, as were about five repertoires with anomalous nucleotide sharing. Entries here come from immuneACCESS through TCRdb and include only in-frame sequences with V and J called. Some clones fail to appear in such tables; in the studies checked, an unresolved V gene covers under half of the shortfall, and the cause of the remainder is unknown. D and trimming were read from the DNA, whereas the V and J calls and clone size are those reported in that table. The sample yields more than 110,000 clones; around 82% were counted once. The ten largest clones capture about 2.4% of the sample.

In total, around 600 healthy bone marrow donors made up the cohort. Cohort members were all nominally healthy when sampled, although unrecorded immune exposures were likely present. The donor tested CMV seronegative and was one of the 352 seronegative cohort members. Each donor provided a peripheral blood sample, and peripheral blood mononuclear cells were used for TCR beta sequencing. The Qiagen DNeasy Blood Extraction Kit was used to extract genomic DNA from the blood cell samples. Comments on this clone: Its antigen has not been determined. Qualities for individual bases were not recorded, and no much larger clone is one base off.

Reading from cysteine to phenylalanine, the CDR3 counts 14 amino acids. Only the CDR3 DNA stays, 42 bases, in frame from base 1. Between the V and J ends, shortened by 3 bases and 0 bases respectively, the junction contains 5 bases. CDR1 KGHSH and CDR2 LQKENI are derived from the germline V gene. Sequences were obtained from PBMCs. The source of this sequence is a middle-aged man in good health and CMV-seronegative. The chain couples TRBV18 to TRBJ2-2; no D gene is confidently identified. The CDR3 protein: CASSPVTNTGELFF. The DNA sequence is TGTGCCAGCTCACCCGTTACGAACACCGGGGAGCTGTTTTTT.